This entry concerns a single T cell receptor (beta chain). No antigen is known for it. This table comes from immunoSEQ multiplex PCR, and its TCRdb copy is limited to in-frame clones, with some not included. The table includes over 100,000 clones, roughly four fifths detected once. This entry is derived from a study of radiotherapy plus CTLA-4 blockade in lung cancer. As for the study in general: The study recorded objective responses in less than 20% of patients and disease control in around 31%.

Findings of the study overall: Among blood TCR repertoires after radiotherapy plus ipilimumab, tumor-derived clones expanded.

The germline CDR1 and CDR2 sequences are MNHNS and SASEGT. V gave up 3 bases and J gave up 5 bases; unmatched junction bases: 3. The CDR3 totals 15 residues. It was focal radiation plus CTLA-4 blockade with ipilimumab that patients with chemo-refractory metastatic non-small-cell lung cancer received. This rearrangement joins TRBV6-1 to TRBJ2-1; TRBD2 matches at 11 bases. The TCR was taken from a human donor with non-small cell lung cancer that progressed on radiotherapy plus ipilimumab. Some clones in this sample may be carry-over from other donors' samples. This sample comprised peripheral blood, obtained from a patient treated with radiotherapy plus ipilimumab. CDR3 DNA sequence: TGTGCCAGCAGTGAGGCTAGCGGGGGGCACAATGAGCAGTTCTTC. Translation gives CASSEASGGHNEQFF.